The next 20 T cell receptor beta chains were all read from a single sample in a study of T cells in Graves' hyperthyroidism and ophthalmopathy. The TCR beta CDR3 regions underwent amplification using RNA transcripts as the source. Using the HTBI primer set, a first-round RT-PCR was run on the TCR CDR3. TCRdb recomputed calls from the multiplex PCR reads with MiXCR, one row per CDR3 protein. There are about 600,000 distinct CDR3 sequences in the sample; approximately 16% occur only once, and about 3.5% lies in the top ten. Material: blood. These receptors all come from a woman in her thirties or forties with Graves' ophthalmopathy.

With regard to this clonotype: At one end the junction does not follow the germline gene, possibly because of a read error. The chain employs TRBV4-2 and TRBJ2-2, with 8 bases identical to TRBD2. Per germline, CDR1 LGHNA and CDR2 YNFKEQ. The CDR3 runs to 13 residues. CDR3 residues: CASSQDVRRGVYF. The CDR3 bases are TGTGCCAGCAGCCAAGATGTAAGGCGGGGGGTGTATTTT.

In this sample, this clonotype turned up many times. The chain couples TRBV28 to TRBJ1-1; D is unclear. Germline CDR1 and CDR2: MDHEN and SYDVKM. Deletions cut 7 bases from V and 2 bases from J, with 8 bases between. The CDR3 runs 12 residues. The CDR3 loop is CASTRFNTEAFF. DNA of the CDR3: TGTGCCAGCACCCGCTTCAACACTGAAGCTTTCTTT.

The chain has TRBV7-6 and TRBJ2-5, with D tentatively TRBD1 (6 bases). With 2 bases removed from V and 1 base from J, the gap between germline ends came to 17 bases. The CDR3 length is 17 residues. Per germline, CDR1 SGHVS and CDR2 FNYEAQ. This CDR3 reads CASSLHTRGATQETQYF. The CDR3 DNA reads TGTGCCAGCAGCTTACACACCAGGGGCGCGACCCAAGAGACCCAGTACTTC.

At least ten counts were recorded for this clonotype. This chain joins TRBV7-3 and TRBJ2-7, with D tentatively TRBD2 (6 bases). Trimming pared 5 bases from V and 6 bases from J, leaving 17 bases between. Germline V CDR1 and CDR2: SGHTA, FQGTGA. The CDR3 covers 14 residues. The CDR3 here is CASSPGLGVGEQYF. CDR3 DNA sequence: TGTGCCAGCAGCCCGGGACTGGGGGTAGGCGAGCAGTACTTC.

The V gene is TRBV19, the J gene TRBJ1-5; the D is unclear. V was shortened by 5 bases and J by 6 bases, with 20 bases between the two germline ends. Per germline, CDR1 LNHDA and CDR2 SQIVND (reference sequence). The CDR3 length is 16 residues. This CDR3 reads CASSPPGSPSGQPQHF. In nucleotides, the CDR3 is TGTGCCAGTAGTCCCCCCGGGTCTCCCTCGGGTCAGCCCCAGCATTTT.

This clonotype was observed a handful of times. The genes are TRBV6-1 and TRBJ1-6; D not certain. This CDR3 has 15 residues. The germline CDR1 and CDR2 sequences are MNHNS and SASEGT. V was trimmed by 10 bases and J by 7 bases, leaving 20 bases between them. Here the CDR3 reads CATTSRSFRNSPLHF. The DNA for the CDR3 is TGTGCCACGACAAGCAGGTCCTTTAGGAATTCACCCCTCCACTTT.

Only a few counts were recorded for this clonotype. One end of the junction is discordant with germline, which a read error may explain. The chain employs TRBV6-9 and TRBJ1-5, with D unclear. CDR1 and CDR2 (germline): MNHGY, SVAAGI. The CDR3 is 15 residues long. The CDR3 here is CASSDSRIGNQPQHF. CDR3 nucleotide sequence: TGTGCCAGCAGTGATTCCCGGATAGGCAATCAGCCCCAGCATTTT.

This clonotype was observed once. Given a much more abundant clone one base away, this may be a read error. The V gene is TRBV30, the J gene TRBJ2-7; D might be TRBD1 or TRBD2, each matching 6 bases. The CDR3 is 11 amino acids. The V gene's germline CDR1 is GTSNPN and CDR2 SVGIG (reference sequence). CDR3 protein: CAWSDGGEQCF. As DNA, the CDR3 is TGTGCCTGGAGTGACGGGGGCGAGCAGTGCTTC.

In this sample, this clonotype turned up many times. V usage is TRBV6-2 or TRBV6-3 and J usage is TRBJ1-6; D is undetermined. V was shortened by 6 bases and J by 7 bases, with 10 bases between the two germline ends. The CDR3 is 13 residues long. The germline CDR1 and CDR2 sequences are MNHEY and SVGEGT. The CDR3, as DNA: TGTGCCAGCAGGGAGACACCAAATTCACCCCTCCACTTT. Translated, it gives CASRETPNSPLHF.

This clonotype has a count of ten or more. The chain carries TRBV13 and TRBJ2-3; no firm D call. V was trimmed by 3 bases and J by 2 bases, leaving 9 bases between them. Germline CDR1 and CDR2: PRHDT and FYEKMQ (reference sequence). This CDR3 is built from 14 residues. The CDR3 protein is CASSFGQNTDTQYF. As DNA, the CDR3 is TGTGCCAGCAGCTTTGGTCAGAACACAGATACGCAGTATTTT.

Many counts were recorded for this clonotype. The chain combines TRBV2 with TRBJ2-3, with TRBD1 matching 8 bases. This CDR3 region has 16 residues. Germline assignment: CDR1 SNHLY and CDR2 FYNNEI. The J segment lost 1 base and the V segment lost 7 bases, leaving 10 bases of the junction unmatched. Here the CDR3 DNA reads TGTGCCAGCACGAACAGGGGGACCCTAGGCACAGATACGCAGTATTTT. Translating it yields CASTNRGTLGTDTQYF.

This clonotype has ten or more counts. The chain couples TRBV6-1 to TRBJ2-7, with D perhaps given as TRBD1 or TRBD2 (6 bases each). The CDR3 sequence is 15 residues long. Germline CDR1 and CDR2: MNHNS and SASEGT. The ends were cut back, 2 bases at V and 0 bases at J, with 11 bases in the middle. The DNA for the CDR3 is TGTGCCAGCAGTGAATGGGGGGCAAGCTCCTACGAGCAGTACTTC. This encodes CASSEWGASSYEQYF.

This sequence joins TRBV10-1 and TRBJ2-5; 8 bases match TRBD1. V shed 0 bases, J shed 2 bases, and the junction held 2 bases outside the gene matches. CDR1 and CDR2 from the germline V gene are WNHNN and SYGVQD (reference sequence). CDR3 size: 15 residues. CDR3 coding DNA: TGCGCCAGCAGTGAGTCCGGACAGGGTCAAGAGACCCAGTACTTC. Protein product: CASSESGQGQETQYF.

This clonotype has a count of ten or more. The chain links TRBV7-8 to TRBJ2-5, with 10 bases identical to TRBD2. The CDR3 is made up of 15 amino acids. V gave up 7 bases and J gave up 3 bases; unmatched junction bases: 8. Germline V gene data show CDR1 as SGHVS and CDR2 as FQNEAQ. For the CDR3, the DNA is TGTGCCAGCACCACCCTAGCGGGAGTAAAAGAGACCCAGTACTTC. Translated: CASTTLAGVKETQYF.

The table lists this clonotype with many counts. The junction departs from germline at one end; a sequencing error may be responsible. This CDR3 is CASSFKGNTEAFF. CDR3 nucleotides: TGTGCCAGCAGCTTCAAGGGGAACACTGAAGCTTTCTTT. V and J are TRBV5-1 and TRBJ1-1, with unresolved D. The germline V gene encodes CDR1 SGHRS and CDR2 YFSETQ. This CDR3 comprises 13 residues.

The chain uses TRBV6-1 and TRBJ2-2, with a tentative D call TRBD1 (7 bases). The CDR3 has 15 amino acids. Germline CDR1 reads MNHNS; CDR2 reads SASEGT. Trimming stripped 6 bases from V and 7 bases from J, with 18 bases between. The CDR3 spells CASSLRQGGYGELFF. The CDR3 nucleotides read TGTGCCAGCAGCCTCCGACAGGGAGGTTACGGGGAGCTGTTTTTT.

This clonotype was counted only a few times. This CDR3 reads CATSRPGQLSGANVLTF. In DNA form, the CDR3 reads TGTGCCACCAGCAGACCGGGACAACTCTCTGGGGCCAACGTCCTGACTTTC. The chain recombines TRBV15 with TRBJ2-6, with D perhaps matching TRBD1 (6 bases). The germline V and J ends were trimmed by 2 bases and 0 bases, with 11 bases remaining between them. Germline CDR1 and CDR2: LNHNV and YYDKDF (reference sequence). The CDR3 length is 17 residues.

At least ten counts were recorded for this clonotype. The chain uses TRBV28 and TRBJ1-1, with D perhaps TRBD1 (6 bases). This CDR3 comprises 13 residues. Germline V gene data show CDR1 as MDHEN and CDR2 as SYDVKM. V was trimmed by 7 bases and J by 0 bases, leaving 9 bases between them. CDR3 sequence (DNA): TGTGCCAGCAAAAGACAGGTGAACACTGAAGCTTTCTTT. Encoded protein: CASKRQVNTEAFF.

This clonotype has more than one count but fewer than ten. The chain links TRBV28 to TRBJ2-2; 7 nucleotides align to TRBD1. The ends lost 8 bases at V and 7 bases at J; junction bases unmatched: 10. Germline loops: CDR1 MDHEN, CDR2 SYDVKM. This CDR3 has 14 amino acids. In DNA form, the CDR3 reads TGTGCCAGCGTTTCGACAGGGATTGGCGGGGAGCTGTTTTTT. Residues: CASVSTGIGGELFF.

Here the CDR3 reads CASNDPAGGPTDTQYF. As DNA, the CDR3 is TGTGCCAGCAATGATCCGGCAGGGGGCCCCACAGATACGCAGTATTTT. The chain joins TRBV2 to TRBJ2-3, with TRBD1 matching 8 bases. The CDR3 sequence is 16 residues long. The germline gives CDR1 SNHLY, CDR2 FYNNEI. Trimming cost V 7 bases and J 2 bases; bases outside gene matches: 11.